The present T cell receptor (beta chain) was sequenced within a study of CD8 T cells in ankylosing spondylitis. General study results and limits: In peripheral blood, disease-linked CD8+ clones occurred at relatively low frequencies.

This CDR3 has 12 amino acids. CDR1 is SGHAT, CDR2 FQNNGV, per germline. With 2 bases removed from V and 13 bases from J, the gap between germline ends came to 15 bases. TCRdb recomputed calls from the 5' RACE reads with MiXCR, one row per CDR3 protein. The sample comprises just over 300,000 distinct CDR3 sequences, less than 25% of which are singletons, and roughly 3.4% rests with the top ten. The sample holds a few counts of this clonotype. Its cognate antigen is unknown. The V gene is TRBV11-2, the J gene TRBJ2-7, with D perhaps assigned TRBD1 or TRBD2 (5 bases each). The source material was blood, either unsorted or a sorted T cell fraction (not recorded which). This receptor was identified in a female donor with ankylosing spondylitis or in good health (not recorded which). DNA of the CDR3: TGTGCCAGCAGCTTAACGGGGCCCGGAGAATACTTC. Amino acid sequence: CASSLTGPGEYF.